This T cell receptor beta chain was obtained from a study of spatial heterogeneity in lung cancer. Study-wide points: Blood showed ubiquitous tumor TCRs more often at resection than at routine follow-up.

There are many counts of this clonotype. Its antigen is as yet unknown. Using its own MiXCR run on the 5' RACE reads, TCRdb lists one record per CDR3 protein. The sample has roughly 25,000 distinct CDR3 sequences; about 7.2% are singletons. Time point reported: sample taken at primary tumor resection. Sequencing was performed on PBMCs, taken at surgery. This clonotype was obtained from a male donor with early-stage non-small cell lung cancer.

CDR3 amino acids: CASSTVRGYTEAFF. CDR3 sequence (DNA): TGTGCCAGCAGTACGGTAAGGGGTTACACTGAAGCTTTCTTT. V usage is TRBV3-1 and J usage is TRBJ1-1; D is perhaps TRBD1 (5 bases). V was pared by 6 bases and J by 3 bases, with 14 bases between. The CDR3 is 14 amino acids. Germline assignment: CDR1 LGHDT and CDR2 YNNKEL (reference sequence).